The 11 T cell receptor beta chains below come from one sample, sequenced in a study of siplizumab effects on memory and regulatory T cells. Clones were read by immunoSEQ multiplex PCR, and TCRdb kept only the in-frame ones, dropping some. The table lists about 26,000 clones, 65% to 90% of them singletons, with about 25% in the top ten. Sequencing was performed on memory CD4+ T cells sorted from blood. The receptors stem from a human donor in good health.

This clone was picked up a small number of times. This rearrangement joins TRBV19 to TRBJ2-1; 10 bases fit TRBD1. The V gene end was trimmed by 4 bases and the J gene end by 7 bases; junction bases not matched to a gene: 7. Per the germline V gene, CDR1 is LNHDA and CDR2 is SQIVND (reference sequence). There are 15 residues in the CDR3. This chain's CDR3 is CASSRDRGNGNEQFF. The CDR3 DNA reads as TGTGCCAGTAGTAGGGACAGGGGTAACGGGAATGAGCAGTTCTTC.

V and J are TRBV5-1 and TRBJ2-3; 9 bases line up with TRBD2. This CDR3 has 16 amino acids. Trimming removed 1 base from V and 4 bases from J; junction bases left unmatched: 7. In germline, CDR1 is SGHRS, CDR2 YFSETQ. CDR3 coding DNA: TGCGCCAGCAGCTTGCGCGGGAGGGCCGCGGCAGATACGCAGTATTTT. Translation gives CASSLRGRAAADTQYF.

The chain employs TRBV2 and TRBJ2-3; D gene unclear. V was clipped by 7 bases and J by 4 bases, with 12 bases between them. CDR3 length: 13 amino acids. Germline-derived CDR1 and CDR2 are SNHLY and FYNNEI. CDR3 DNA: TGTGCCAGCATAAGGGTAGCCGCAGATACGCAGTATTTT. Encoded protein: CASIRVAADTQYF.

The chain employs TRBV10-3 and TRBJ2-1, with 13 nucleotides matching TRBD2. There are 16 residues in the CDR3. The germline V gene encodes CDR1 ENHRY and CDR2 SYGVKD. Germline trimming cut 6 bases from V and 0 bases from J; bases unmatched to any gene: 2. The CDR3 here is CAISWTSGSSYNEQFF. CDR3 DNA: TGTGCCATCAGCTGGACTAGCGGGAGCTCCTACAATGAGCAGTTCTTC.

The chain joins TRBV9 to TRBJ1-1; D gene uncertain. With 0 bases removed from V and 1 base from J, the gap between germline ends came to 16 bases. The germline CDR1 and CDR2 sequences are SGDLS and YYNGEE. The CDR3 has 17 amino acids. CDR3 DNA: TGTGCCAGCAGCGTAGGCCCCAACACCCGGCGGAACACTGAAGCTTTCTTT. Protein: CASSVGPNTRRNTEAFF.

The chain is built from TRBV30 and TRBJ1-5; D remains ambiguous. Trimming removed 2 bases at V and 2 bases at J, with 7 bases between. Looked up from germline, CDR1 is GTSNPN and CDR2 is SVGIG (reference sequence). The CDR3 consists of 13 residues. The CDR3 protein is CAWSRRGNQPQHF. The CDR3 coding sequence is TGTGCCTGGAGTCGGAGGGGCAATCAGCCCCAGCATTTT.

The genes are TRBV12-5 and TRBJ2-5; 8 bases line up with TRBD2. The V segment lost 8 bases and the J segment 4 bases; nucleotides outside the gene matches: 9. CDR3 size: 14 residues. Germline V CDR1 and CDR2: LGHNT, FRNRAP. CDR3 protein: CASNAAAGGETQYF. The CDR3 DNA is TGTGCTAGTAACGCCGCGGCGGGAGGAGAGACCCAGTACTTC.

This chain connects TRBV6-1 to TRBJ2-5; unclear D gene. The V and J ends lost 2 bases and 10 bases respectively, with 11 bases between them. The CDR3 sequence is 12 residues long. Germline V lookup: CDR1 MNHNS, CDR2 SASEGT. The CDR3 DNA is TGTGCCAGCAGTGAATTGAAGGACGTCCAGTACTTC. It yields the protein CASSELKDVQYF.

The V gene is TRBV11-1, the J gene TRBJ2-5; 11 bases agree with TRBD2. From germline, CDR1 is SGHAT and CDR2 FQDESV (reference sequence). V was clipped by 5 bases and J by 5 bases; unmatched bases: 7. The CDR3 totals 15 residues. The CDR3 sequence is CASSATSGTGETQYF. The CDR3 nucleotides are TGTGCCAGCAGCGCGACTAGCGGGACGGGGGAGACCCAGTACTTC.

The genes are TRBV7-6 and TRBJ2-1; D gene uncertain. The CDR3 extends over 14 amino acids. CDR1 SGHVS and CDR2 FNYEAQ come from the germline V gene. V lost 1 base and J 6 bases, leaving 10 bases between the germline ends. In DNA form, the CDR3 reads TGTGCCAGCAGCTTAGGTGGTGTAAGCAATGAGCAGTTCTTC. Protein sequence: CASSLGGVSNEQFF.

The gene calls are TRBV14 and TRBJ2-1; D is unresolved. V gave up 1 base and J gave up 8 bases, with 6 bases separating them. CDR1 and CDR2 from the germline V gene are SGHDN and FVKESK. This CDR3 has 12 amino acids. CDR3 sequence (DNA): TGTGCCAGCAGCCAAGTGAAATATGAGCAGTTCTTC. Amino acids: CASSQVKYEQFF.